The present entry profiles one T cell receptor beta chain with its context. The data were obtained in a study of cytomegalovirus exposure and HLA in healthy donors. PCR amplification relied on 60 Vbeta primers (plus 13 Jbeta primers). Data came from immunoSEQ multiplex PCR; TCRdb stores just in-frame clones and leaves some out. The sample lists some 94,000 clones, about 78% occurring once. The source is a man aged 35 to 55 in good health and CMV-seronegative. The sequencing input was PBMCs.

The CDR3 nucleotides are TGTGCCAGCAGCTCCAGACAGTCCTATAATTCACCCCTCCACTTT. Translating it yields CASSSRQSYNSPLHF. J is TRBJ1-6 and V is TRBV27; D is possibly TRBD1 (5 bases). Looked up from germline, CDR1 is MNHEY and CDR2 is SMNVEV (reference sequence). Trimming cost V 6 bases and J 1 base, with 10 bases left between them. CDR3 length equals 15 residues.